The 5 T cell receptor beta chains reported below all come from one sample, sequenced in a study of CD8+ T cells in alopecia areata. Extracted RNA was reverse transcribed, and the resulting cDNA served as sequencing template. Measured with immunoSEQ multiplex PCR; TCRdb has only the in-frame clones, and not every one. The sample lists around 200,000 clones, about three fifths occurring once. The treatment was: oral pan-JAK inhibitor, 5-10 mg twice daily. The sample here was CD8+ T cells sorted from blood, taken at week 24, from a patient treated with tofacitinib. All receptors come from a human donor with alopecia areata.

The V and J genes are TRBV29-1 and TRBJ1-4, with 9 bases matching TRBD1. The CDR3 runs 12 residues. Germline CDR1 and CDR2: SQVTM and ANQGSEA. J lost 14 bases, V lost 2 bases, and 6 bases had no gene match. CDR3 coding DNA: TGCAGCGTTGAAAGCGGGACAGGGTTTCTGTTTTTT. Translated: CSVESGTGFLFF.

In its sample, this clone was seen a few times. V gene TRBV29-1 combines with J gene TRBJ1-2; D is ambiguous. V was trimmed by 3 bases and J by 1 base, leaving 6 bases between them. The CDR3 extends over 12 amino acids. Per germline, CDR1 SQVTM and CDR2 ANQGSEA. The CDR3 is CSVDVGNYGYTF. The DNA for the CDR3 is TGCAGCGTTGACGTGGGTAACTATGGCTACACCTTC.

The chain has TRBV6-5 and TRBJ2-1, with D perhaps matching TRBD2 (6 bases). V gave up 4 bases and J gave up 9 bases, with 10 bases separating them. Germline values: CDR1 MNHEY, CDR2 SVGAGI. This CDR3 contains 12 residues. CDR3 residues: CASSWGVGEQFF. The CDR3 bases are TGTGCCAGCAGTTGGGGGGTGGGTGAGCAGTTCTTC.

This chain links TRBV30 with TRBJ1-2, with D possibly matching TRBD1 (6 bases). V dropped 2 bases and J dropped 8 bases, with 18 bases sitting between them. The germline gives CDR1 GTSNPN, CDR2 SVGIG (reference sequence). CDR3 length equals 14 residues. CDR3 region: CAWSSLGGAGGYTF. The CDR3 nucleotides read TGTGCCTGGAGTTCCCTCGGGGGGGCGGGAGGCTACACCTTC. The variable domain in full, completed from reference TRBV30 and TRBJ1-2, reads SQTIHQWPATLVQPVGSPLSLECTVEGTSNPNLYWYRQAAGRGLQLLFYSVGIGQISSEVPQNLSASRPQDRQFILSSKKLLLSDSGFYLCAWSSLGGAGGYTFGSGTRLTVV.

This clone was counted only a few times. The J gene is TRBJ1-2, the V gene TRBV5-1; D is uncertain. Germline CDR1 reads SGHRS; CDR2 reads YFSETQ. Trimming cost V 5 bases and J 4 bases, with 12 bases left between them. The CDR3 extends over 13 amino acids. CDR3 sequence reads: CASSSLRTYGYTF. CDR3 coding DNA: TGCGCCAGCAGTAGTCTAAGGACCTATGGCTACACCTTC.